The table lists the clone carrying this T cell receptor beta chain with a few counts. Antigen specificity is unknown. The data were taken from a study of T cell repertoires in cytomegalovirus infection. TCRdb processed the reads anew with MiXCR; each CDR3 protein has one entry. The table shows some 940,000 distinct CDR3 sequences, with about 33% occurring only once. The sequence was obtained from a human donor in good health (CMV status not recorded). Some clones in this sample may be carry-over from other donors' samples. The starting material was cultured CD8+ T cells from PBMCs, obtained from culture after CMV antigen stimulation.

The CDR3 nucleotides read TGCGCCAGCAGCCAGGCCAGCGGCCGCGAGCAGTACTTC. Its translation is CASSQASGREQYF. The genes are TRBV4-1 and TRBJ2-7; TRBD2 might be the D (5 bases). This CDR3 region has 13 residues. V shed 3 bases and J shed 6 bases, with 12 bases lying between them. CDR1 MGHRA and CDR2 YSYEKL come from the germline V gene.